There are many counts of the clone carrying this T cell receptor (beta chain). Trimming removed 1 base from V and 2 bases from J, with 12 bases in between. The CDR3 is made up of 16 amino acids. From germline, CDR1 is ENHRY and CDR2 SYGVKD. The source of the sample is a study of T-cell reconstitution after alpha-beta-depleted transplantation in children. It was with unique molecular identifiers that the TCRbeta library was prepared. In TCRdb, the PCR reads were re-called with MiXCR into one record per CDR3 protein. Of 200,000 to 300,000 distinct CDR3 sequences in the sample, about 12% were seen once. The sequence was obtained from a human donor who donated a stem cell graft to a child with acute lymphoblastic leukemia. The chain uses TRBV10-3 and TRBJ1-5; possibly TRBD1 for D (5 bases). The sample in question was PBMCs from the stem cell graft donor, obtained from the stem cell graft. The CDR3 spells CAISEWGLKGNQPQHF. CDR3 sequence (DNA): TGTGCCATCAGTGAGTGGGGGTTGAAAGGCAATCAGCCCCAGCATTTT.